These 8 T cell receptor beta chains were sequenced from one sample in a study of T-cell memory formation after mild COVID-19. TCRdb re-analysed the 5' RACE reads in MiXCR, keeping a single row per CDR3 protein. The sample carries about 290,000 distinct CDR3 sequences, about a sixth recorded once. Sequenced: PBMCs or a T cell subset sorted from them (not recorded which). These receptors all come from a man in his late teens or twenties who had mild COVID-19 (a few samples of this study predate the infection). Cell type and time point are not known.

This chain uses TRBV6-2 or TRBV6-3 with TRBJ1-2; D is unclear. V lost 6 bases, J lost 4 bases, and 18 bases lay in between. This CDR3 spans 15 amino acids. CDR1 is MNHEY, CDR2 SVGEGT, per germline. The CDR3 DNA follows: TGTGCCAGCAGATCAGGCTCGCTAGGACTCTATGGCTACACCTTC. Protein sequence: CASRSGSLGLYGYTF.

Worth noting for this clonotype: This sequence may be a read error, since a much larger clone differs from it by one base. In nucleotides, the CDR3 is TGTGCCAGCAGCTTAGCGGCCACAGATACGCAGTATTTT. Translated, it gives CASSLAATDTQYF. This sequence joins TRBV7-2 and TRBJ2-3; no firm D call. The germline CDR1 and CDR2 sequences are SGHTA and FQGNSA. Trimming took off 0 bases at V and 2 bases at J, with 3 bases between the two ends. This CDR3 spans 13 amino acids.

The chain couples TRBV7-2 to TRBJ1-5, with D possibly matching TRBD1 (6 bases). Trimming cost V 2 bases and J 9 bases, with 8 bases left between them. This CDR3 spans 12 amino acids. Germline V gene data show CDR1 as SGHTA and CDR2 as FQGNSA. CDR3 bases: TGTGCCAGCAGCTTATCGACAGGGCCCCAGCATTTT. It is translated as CASSLSTGPQHF.

The sample holds a few counts of this clonotype. The V and J genes are TRBV6-2 or TRBV6-3 and TRBJ1-5; 9 nucleotides line up with TRBD1. After removal of 4 bases from V and 6 bases from J, the junction contained 4 bases not matched to a gene. Germline V CDR1 and CDR2: MNHEY, SVGEGT. CDR3 length equals 14 residues. CDR3: CASSWGTGIQPQHF. DNA of the CDR3: TGTGCCAGCAGTTGGGGGACAGGGATTCAGCCCCAGCATTTT.

This clonotype was detected only a few times. This CDR3 reads CASRGDPGNTEAFF. In DNA, the CDR3 is TGCGCCAGCAGGGGGGACCCGGGAAACACTGAAGCTTTCTTT. The chain joins TRBV5-1 to TRBJ1-1; D is possibly TRBD1 (5 bases). The CDR3 loop spans 14 amino acids. V lost 5 bases to trimming and J lost 2 bases, with 13 bases between them. The germline V gene encodes CDR1 SGHRS and CDR2 YFSETQ.

At least ten counts were recorded for this clonotype. The chain couples TRBV5-6 to TRBJ2-1; D is unresolved. There are 15 residues in the CDR3. CDR1 is SGHDT, CDR2 YYEEEE, per germline. The V and J ends lost 0 bases and 6 bases respectively, with 13 bases between them. The CDR3 here is CASSLAFRVANEQFF. The CDR3 region has the DNA TGTGCCAGCAGCTTGGCTTTTAGGGTCGCCAATGAGCAGTTCTTC. Full variable domain (rest looked up from reference TRBV5-6 and TRBJ2-1): DAGVTQSPTHLIKTRGQQVTLRCSPKSGHDTVSWYQQALGQGPQFIFQYYEEEERQRGNFPDRFSGHQFPNYSSELNVNALLLGDSALYLCASSLAFRVANEQFFGPGTRLTVL.

This clonotype was seen repeatedly, ten times or more. The chain combines TRBV20-1 with TRBJ1-2; D uncertain. V dropped 3 bases and J dropped 0 bases, with 5 bases sitting between them. There are 12 residues in the CDR3. Germline loops: CDR1 DFQATT, CDR2 SNEGSKA (reference sequence). This chain's CDR3 is CSARTPNYGYTF. The CDR3, as DNA: TGCAGTGCTAGGACACCTAACTATGGCTACACCTTC.

This clonotype was observed a handful of times. The chain uses TRBV28 and TRBJ1-3; D unresolved. The CDR3 length is 14 residues. V dropped 7 bases and J dropped 0 bases, with 10 bases sitting between them. The germline CDR1 and CDR2 sequences are MDHEN and SYDVKM. CDR3 sequence reads: CASTRESSGNTIYF. CDR3 sequence (DNA): TGTGCCAGCACAAGGGAGAGCTCTGGAAACACCATATATTTT. Using reference TRBV28 and TRBJ1-3 for the parts outside the CDR3, the full variable domain is DVKVTQSSRYLVKRTGEKVFLECVQDMDHENMFWYRQDPGLGLRLIYFSYDVKMKEKGDIPEGYSVSREKKERFSLILESASTNQTSMYLCASTRESSGNTIYFGEGSWLTVV.